The rows below give T cell receptor beta chains drawn from one sample of a study of shared clonotypes between healthy human individuals. Method: immunoSEQ multiplex PCR; TCRdb's copy keeps in-frame clones and lacks some. The table has 170,000 or so clones, 60% to 75% seen once. What was sequenced was memory CD4+ T cells sorted from blood. The receptors come from a man aged 30 to 45 in good health. The CDR3 runs from the conserved cysteine through the conserved F or W. Fields, in order: V gene, J gene, D gene, clone size, CDR3 protein, CDR3 DNA. The D gene is left open where the match is weak. Some rows have no size entry. The others give once, few or many, or a class for an expanded clone.

TRBV6-1,TRBJ1-5,TRBD1,once,CASSLQGVNQPQHF,TGTGCCAGCAGTCTGCAGGGGGTCAATCAGCCCCAGCATTTT
TRBV19,TRBJ1-4,-,-,CASSIRGDEKLFF,TGTGCCAGTAGTATCAGGGGTGACGAAAAACTGTTTTTT
TRBV15,TRBJ2-5,TRBD2,few,CATSRERTSEKTQYF,TGTGCCACCAGCAGAGAGAGGACTAGCGAAAAGACCCAGTACTTC
TRBV5-1,TRBJ2-5,TRBD2,few,CASSEAGGPGETQYF,TGCGCCAGCAGTGAAGCGGGAGGGCCGGGAGAGACCCAGTACTTC
TRBV5-1,TRBJ2-3,TRBD2,-,CASSLEAGLATDTQYF,TGCGCCAGCAGCTTGGAAGCGGGACTAGCCACAGATACGCAGTATTTT
TRBV19,TRBJ1-5,-,-,CASSILDQPQHF,TGTGCCAGTAGTATTTTAGATCAGCCCCAGCATTTT
TRBV9,TRBJ2-1,-,-,CASSVDRGGRNEQFF,TGTGCCAGCAGCGTAGATAGGGGAGGTAGGAATGAGCAGTTCTTC
TRBV5-4,TRBJ2-1,-,-,CASSLMGDYNEQFF,TGTGCCAGCAGCTTAATGGGGGACTACAATGAGCAGTTCTTC
TRBV7-2,TRBJ2-5,-,-,CASSRHRETQYF,TGTGCCAGCAGCCGCCATAGAGAGACCCAGTACTTC
TRBV29-1,TRBJ2-2,TRBD2,-,CSVSVAGGDTGELFF,TGCAGCGTTTCGGTAGCGGGAGGGGACACCGGGGAGCTGTTTTTT
TRBV27,TRBJ2-1,-,-,CASSARGAPDNEQFF,TGTGCCAGCAGTGCACGGGGAGCCCCGGACAATGAGCAGTTCTTC
TRBV5-1,TRBJ2-5,-,-,CASSLGAGARETQYF,TGCGCCAGCAGCTTGGGGGCGGGGGCTCGCGAGACCCAGTACTTC
TRBV5-1,TRBJ2-2,-,-,CASSGGSNTGELFF,TGCGCCAGCAGCGGAGGATCGAACACCGGGGAGCTGTTTTTT
TRBV28,TRBJ2-2,TRBD2,-,CASSLWLAGNTGELFF,TGTGCCAGCAGTTTATGGCTAGCGGGAAACACCGGGGAGCTGTTTTTT
TRBV10-3,TRBJ1-2,-,-,CAINSGNGYTF,TGTGCCATCAATTCAGGAAATGGCTACACCTTC
TRBV15,TRBJ2-7,-,-,CATSRDRSSYEQYF,TGTGCCACCAGCAGAGATAGGTCCTCCTACGAGCAGTACTTC
TRBV29-1,TRBJ2-1,-,-,CSGSVGEQFF,TGCAGCGGGTCGGTGGGGGAGCAGTTCTTC
TRBV5-1,TRBJ2-1,-,-,CASSLSVGASYNEQFF,TGCGCCAGCAGCTTGTCAGTGGGGGCATCCTACAATGAGCAGTTCTTC
TRBV5-1,TRBJ1-5,-,-,CASSVDGASNQPQHF,TGCGCCAGCAGCGTGGACGGGGCTAGCAATCAGCCCCAGCATTTT
TRBV7-2,TRBJ2-3,TRBD2,-,CASRNSGRARDTQYF,TGTGCCAGCCGGAATAGCGGGAGGGCCAGAGATACGCAGTATTTT
TRBV10-2,TRBJ1-5,-,-,CASSELPGNQPQHF,TGCGCCAGCAGTGAACTCCCAGGAAATCAGCCCCAGCATTTT